The entry that follows covers one T cell receptor beta chain sequence. TCRdb re-called the 5' RACE reads and gives one entry per CDR3 protein, without DNA. Its table lists over 4,500 distinct CDR3 sequences. This sample stems from a study of T cells expressing NK-cell markers. About the study: All TCR beta repertoires analysed originated from sorted CD3+CD56+NKG2C+, CD3+CD56+NKG2C- and CD3+CD56-NKG2C+ T cells.

The CDR3 loop spans 14 amino acids. The germline V gene has CDR1 DFQATT and CDR2 SNEGSKA (reference sequence). The rearrangement uses TRBV20-1 and TRBJ2-7; TCRdb gives TRBD2 as the D gene, but with no DNA this cannot be confirmed. This sequence was found in a young man in good health. Input material: blood T cells: a sorted CD56 or NKG2C T cell subset, CD4+ or CD8+ T cells, or bulk PBMC T cells (not recorded which). The chain's CDR3 is CSARGLAEPYEQYF.